Listed below are T cell receptor beta chains from one sample, sequenced in a study of CD8 T cells in ankylosing spondylitis. Using its own MiXCR run on the 5' RACE reads, TCRdb lists one record per CDR3 protein. The sample has fewer than 750,000 distinct CDR3 sequences; 15% to 20% are singletons. The specimen was blood, either unsorted or a sorted T cell fraction (not recorded which). These receptors came from a male donor with ankylosing spondylitis. Each CDR3 is given without its conserved first and last residue. The size field is filled for only some rows; it gives once, few, many or a size class.

V gene,clone size,CDR3 protein
TRBV6-1,NA,ASSEGAGAARPQF
TRBV12-3/TRBV12-4,NA,ASSLPTSGRNEQF
TRBV11-2,NA,ASSFDADSYEQY
TRBV7-9,NA,ASSPQRQHILYEQY
TRBV12-3/TRBV12-4,NA,ASSDRDPNYEQY
TRBV28,few,ASSEYRNRNGELF
TRBV7-8,few,ASSLEAGRPTRAQY
TRBV5-5,NA,ASRRDFNYGYT
TRBV12-3/TRBV12-4,NA,ASRNTPGTGELF
TRBV6-1,NA,ASSDYFYT
TRBV20-1,NA,SATMGVNQPQH
TRBV19,NA,ASSRGPTRDGYT
TRBV6-5,few,ASSYQGQLQETQY
TRBV4-3,many,ASSQDPRTSYEQF
TRBV29-1,few,SVEVWQGDGYT
TRBV20-1,NA,SATLGYNEQF
TRBV7-9,NA,ASSVLEVTQY
TRBV5-5,few,ASSPGPGGSYGYT
TRBV7-9,few,ASSPRRGYSYNEQF
TRBV5-6,NA,ASSMSGTSHYEQY
TRBV12-3/TRBV12-4,NA,ASSSPFHNEQF
TRBV4-1,NA,ASSQIAGDGTDTQY
TRBV4-2,many,ASSLSSNEQF
TRBV15,few,ATSRDGQAAGYEQY
TRBV7-9,NA,ASSPRSEETQY
TRBV20-1,NA,SARLAGGPLYEQY
TRBV10-3,NA,AISESIGGAKDTQY
TRBV2,few,ARRAGNINYGYT
TRBV20-1,few,SARDGRGYEQY
TRBV12-3/TRBV12-4,NA,ASRGFHQPQH
TRBV15,NA,ATSRPRTGGNEQF
TRBV4-1,NA,ASSQLPIGGNTIY
TRBV6-1,few,ASSDVGASTDTQY
TRBV12-3/TRBV12-4,NA,ASSPDASGERTGELF
TRBV3-1,NA,ASSHPGTGAKQY
TRBV20-1,few,SARDTRRGNTQY
TRBV3-1,many,ASSQVGTEAF
TRBV29-1,NA,SVVVNTYEQY
TRBV11-2,few,ASSQRTVNTEAF
TRBV29-1,few,SARPGLVTDTQY
TRBV5-1,NA,ASSFGTAKETQY
TRBV27,NA,ASSLRPSSVPYEQY
TRBV10-3,once,AISGAGEQY
TRBV29-1,few,SVGTGTQSSYEQY
TRBV20-1,few,SARDETGELF
TRBV6-2/TRBV6-3,NA,ASTGLSGANVLT
TRBV5-1,NA,ASRGAGQGPYEQY
TRBV12-3/TRBV12-4,few,ASSFHLIQGRADTQY
TRBV3-1,NA,ASSQGGGSNYGYT
TRBV5-1,NA,ASSLGPPGEKLF
TRBV20-1,NA,SARPGPQGYT
TRBV10-3,few,AISESFGTVQETQY
TRBV9,few,ASSVAADRFQETQY
TRBV6-5,few,ASNRGQETQY
TRBV12-3/TRBV12-4,NA,ACESGNTIY
TRBV14,NA,ASSQRIQETQY